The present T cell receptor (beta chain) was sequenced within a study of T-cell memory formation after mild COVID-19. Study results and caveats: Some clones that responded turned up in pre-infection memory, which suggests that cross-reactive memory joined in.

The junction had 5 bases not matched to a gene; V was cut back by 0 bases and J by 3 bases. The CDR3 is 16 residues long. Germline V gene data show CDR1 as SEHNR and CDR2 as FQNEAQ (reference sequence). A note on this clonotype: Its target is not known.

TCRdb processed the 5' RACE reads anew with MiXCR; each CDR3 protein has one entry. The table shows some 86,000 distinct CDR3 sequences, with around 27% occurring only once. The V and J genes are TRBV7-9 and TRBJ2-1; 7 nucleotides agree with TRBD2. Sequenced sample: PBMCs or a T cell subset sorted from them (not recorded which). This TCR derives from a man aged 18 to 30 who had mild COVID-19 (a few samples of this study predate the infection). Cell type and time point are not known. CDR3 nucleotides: TGTGCCAGCAGCTTAGCGAAGGGAGGGAGCTACAATGAGCAGTTCTTC. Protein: CASSLAKGGSYNEQFF.